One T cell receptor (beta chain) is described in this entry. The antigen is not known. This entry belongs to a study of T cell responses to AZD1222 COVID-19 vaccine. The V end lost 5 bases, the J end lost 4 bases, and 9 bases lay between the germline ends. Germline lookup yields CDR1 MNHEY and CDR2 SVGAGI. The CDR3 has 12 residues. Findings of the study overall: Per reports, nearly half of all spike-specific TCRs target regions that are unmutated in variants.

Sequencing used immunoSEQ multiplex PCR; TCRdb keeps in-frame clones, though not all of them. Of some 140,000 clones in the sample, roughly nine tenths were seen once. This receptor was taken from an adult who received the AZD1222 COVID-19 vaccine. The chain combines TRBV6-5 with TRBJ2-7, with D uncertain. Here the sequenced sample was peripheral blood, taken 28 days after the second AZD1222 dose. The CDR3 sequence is CASSRNGYEQYF. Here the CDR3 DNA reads TGTGCCAGCAGTAGGAACGGGTACGAGCAGTACTTC.